Sequencing of this T cell receptor beta chain was carried out in a study of cytomegalovirus exposure and HLA in healthy donors. Vbeta (60) and Jbeta (13) primers were used in the PCR. TCRdb keeps only in-frame clones here, not all; method: immunoSEQ multiplex PCR. The sample lists some 200,000 clones, roughly 78% occurring once. The CDR3 sequence is 16 residues long. V was clipped by 3 bases and J by 3 bases, with 16 bases between them. Per the germline V gene, CDR1 is SGDLS and CDR2 is YYNGEE. The receptor's source is a girl aged 10 to 17 in good health and CMV-seropositive. This chain links TRBV9 with TRBJ2-1, with a possible D match to TRBD2 (7 bases). The specimen sequenced was PBMCs. The CDR3 loop is CASSASGGLVYNEQFF. For the CDR3, the DNA is TGTGCCAGCAGCGCCTCGGGGGGCCTCGTCTACAATGAGCAGTTCTTC.